This TCR beta chain was captured by sequencing in a study of response to subunit inactivated influenza vaccine. Study-level points and caveats: T cells newly recruited by each seasonal influenza vaccination are few, the authors suggested.

Per germline, CDR1 ENHRY and CDR2 SYGVKD. Trimming took off 4 bases at V and 5 bases at J, with 14 bases between the two ends. The CDR3 has 14 amino acids. Notes on this clonotype: Its specificity is unknown.

Each CDR3 protein gets one entry after TCRdb re-called the RT-PCR reads with MiXCR. The sample yields about half a million distinct CDR3 sequences, 9.5% to 13% seen once. Here the sequenced sample was PBMCs from blood, taken 40 to 50 days after vaccination. The receptor's source is a man between 50 and 59 years old who received an inactivated influenza vaccine. This chain joins TRBV10-3 and TRBJ2-5; D gene ambiguous. Here the CDR3 reads CAISATLRKETQYF. The CDR3 bases are TGTGCCATCAGTGCGACCTTGAGGAAGGAGACCCAGTACTTC.